Below, 6 T cell receptor beta chains from the same sample are listed, as sequenced in a study of siplizumab effects on memory and regulatory T cells. The method was immunoSEQ multiplex PCR; TCRdb's version includes in-frame clones alone and lacks a portion of them. The table includes approximately 100,000 clones, around 94% detected once. The sequenced sample consisted of Tregs sorted from blood. The receptors derive from a human donor in good health.

This rearrangement joins TRBV9 to TRBJ2-7, with D perhaps TRBD1 or TRBD2 (5 bases each). Germline loops: CDR1 SGDLS, CDR2 YYNGEE. This CDR3 region has 15 residues. The V end was cut by 0 bases, the J end by 6 bases, with 16 bases between. The CDR3 DNA reads as TGTGCCAGCAGCGTAGACCCTTACTCGGGGCCCGAGCAGTACTTC. Translation gives CASSVDPYSGPEQYF.

The rearrangement links TRBV9 to TRBJ2-2; D gene unclear. This CDR3 has 13 amino acids. The germline gives CDR1 SGDLS, CDR2 YYNGEE. V was clipped by 4 bases and J by 4 bases, with 8 bases between them. The CDR3 loop reads CASSLVGTGELFF. The CDR3 nucleotides are TGTGCCAGCAGCCTAGTCGGCACCGGGGAGCTGTTTTTT. Full variable domain (rest looked up from reference TRBV9 and TRBJ2-2): DSGVTQTPKHLITATGQRVTLRCSPRSGDLSVYWYQQSLDQGLQFLIQYYNGEERAKGNILERFSAQQFPDLHSELNLSSLELGDSALYFCASSLVGTGELFFGEGSRLTVL.

V usage is TRBV18 and J usage is TRBJ2-1, with TRBD1 matching 9 bases. The CDR3 contains 19 residues. Germline V gene sequence: CDR1 KGHSH, CDR2 LQKENI. V shed 2 bases and J 4 bases; nucleotides not matched to a gene: 15. The DNA of the CDR3 is TGTGCCAGCTCACCAAGGACAGGGGCGGATCGGCTAATGTACAATGAGCAGTTCTTC. Its translation is CASSPRTGADRLMYNEQFF.

The chain has TRBV11-2 and TRBJ1-1; D call uncertain. Germline CDR1 and CDR2: SGHAT and FQNNGV. There are 15 residues in the CDR3. Trimming shortened V by 1 base and J by 4 bases, and 13 bases separated the two germline ends. The CDR3 loop reads CASSLGYSRPTEAFF. Here the CDR3 DNA reads TGTGCCAGCAGCTTAGGGTACAGTAGGCCCACTGAAGCTTTCTTT.

V and J are TRBV25-1 and TRBJ2-5; D uncertain. The germline V and J ends were trimmed by 2 bases and 4 bases, with 14 bases remaining between them. The CDR3 extends over 15 amino acids. Per germline, CDR1 MGHDK and CDR2 SYGVNS. CDR3 amino acids: CASSEGAYKGETQYF. DNA of the CDR3: TGTGCCAGCAGTGAAGGAGCGTACAAAGGAGAGACCCAGTACTTC.

This sequence joins TRBV23-1 and TRBJ2-5; no firm D call. TRBV23-1 is recorded as an ORF, its role being uncertain. The V gene lost 2 bases and the J gene lost 5 bases, with 18 bases spanning the gap. CDR3 length: 16 amino acids. The CDR3 nucleotides are TGCGCCAGCAGTCAAGACGGGTCCTTTTCTGGGGAGACCCAGTACTTC. Translated, it gives CASSQDGSFSGETQYF.